The 13 T cell receptor beta chains presented below share a single source sample, sequenced in a study of blood T cell repertoires in COVID-19. The assay was immunoSEQ multiplex PCR, and TCRdb's table has in-frame clones only and misses some. The table records 250,000 to 300,000 clones, roughly 85% of them present only once. Sequencing was performed on peripheral blood. Source of these receptors: a woman aged 30 to 39 with active or convalescent COVID-19.

The chain combines TRBV5-4 with TRBJ2-7; TRBD2 is a possible D gene (7 bases). This CDR3 is 17 amino acids long. CDR1 and CDR2 from the germline V gene are SGHNT and YYREEE (reference sequence). V lost 0 bases and J 0 bases, leaving 16 bases between the germline ends. The CDR3 DNA sequence: TGTGCCAGCAGCTTGGCCGGGGGGCGGGGAGACTCCTACGAGCAGTACTTC. Encoded protein: CASSLAGGRGDSYEQYF.

The chain combines TRBV15 with TRBJ1-1; D gene uncertain. The germline V gene encodes CDR1 LNHNV and CDR2 YYDKDF (reference sequence). CDR3 size: 14 residues. V lost 0 bases and J lost 3, with 8 bases in between. Written as DNA, the CDR3 is TGTGCCACCAGCAGAGACAGGTGGGACACTGAAGCTTTCTTT. It specifies CATSRDRWDTEAFF. Supplemented by reference TRBV15 and TRBJ1-1, the full variable domain reads DAMVIQNPRYQVTQFGKPVTLSCSQTLNHNVMYWYQQKSSQAPKLLFHYYDKDFNNEADTPDNFQSRRPNTSFCFLDIRSPGLGDTAMYLCATSRDRWDTEAFFGQGTRLTVV.

The gene calls are TRBV7-9 and TRBJ1-1; D perhaps matches TRBD1 (5 bases). The CDR3 has 14 residues. V was pared by 2 bases and J by 3 bases, with 10 bases between. The V gene's germline CDR1 is SEHNR and CDR2 FQNEAQ (reference sequence). For the CDR3, the DNA is TGTGCCAGCAGCTTAAGGGGTGGGTACACTGAAGCTTTCTTT. This codes for CASSLRGGYTEAFF.

This chain links TRBV10-3 with TRBJ1-3, with a tentative D call TRBD1 (5 bases). The germline gives CDR1 ENHRY, CDR2 SYGVKD. Between the trimmed V and J ends, which lost 9 bases and 2 bases, there was a span of 14 bases. There are 14 residues in the CDR3. CDR3 in DNA: TGTGCCATGGGGGGGGAATTAGCTGGAAACACCATATATTTT. Encoded protein: CAMGGELAGNTIYF.

This chain connects TRBV7-9 to TRBJ1-5; D remains unclear. V lost 5 bases, J lost 2 bases, and 10 bases lay in between. The CDR3 is made up of 14 amino acids. CDR1 and CDR2 from the germline V gene are SEHNR and FQNEAQ (reference sequence). The CDR3 sequence: CASSPGPGNQPQHF. The CDR3 bases are TGTGCCAGCAGCCCTGGGCCGGGCAATCAGCCCCAGCATTTT.

The rearrangement links TRBV7-8 to TRBJ1-3, with D uncertain. Germline V gene sequence: CDR1 SGHVS, CDR2 FQNEAQ. This CDR3 has 15 residues. V lost 3 bases, J lost 0 bases, and 9 bases lay in between. The CDR3 coding sequence is TGTGCCAGCAGCTTTGGACTCAACTCTGGAAACACCATATATTTT. This encodes CASSFGLNSGNTIYF.

The chain combines TRBV4-3 with TRBJ1-3; 10 nucleotides agree with TRBD1. The trim removed 0 bases at V and 0 bases at J, leaving 5 bases unmatched. This CDR3 comprises 18 residues. Germline-derived CDR1 and CDR2 are LGHNA and YSLEER. The CDR3 DNA sequence: TGCGCCAGCAGCCAAGACCGACAGGGGGCAACCTCTGGAAACACCATATATTTT. It specifies CASSQDRQGATSGNTIYF.

V usage is TRBV7-9 and J usage is TRBJ2-2; D uncertain. This CDR3 has 16 amino acids. Germline values: CDR1 SEHNR, CDR2 FQNEAQ (reference sequence). The V and J ends lost 1 base and 4 bases respectively, with 13 bases between them. The CDR3 sequence: CASSLVSLRGTGELFF. The CDR3 DNA is TGTGCCAGCAGCTTAGTTTCGTTAAGAGGCACCGGGGAGCTGTTTTTT.

The rearrangement uses TRBV4-1 and TRBJ1-2; TRBD1 matches 7 bases. Trimming cost V 6 bases and J 13 bases; bases outside gene matches: 8. CDR3 length equals 11 residues. Germline values: CDR1 MGHRA, CDR2 YSYEKL. The CDR3 loop is CASRGGQWITF. In DNA, the CDR3 is TGCGCCAGCAGGGGGGGACAGTGGATCACCTTC.

The J gene is TRBJ2-7, the V gene TRBV7-2, with D maybe TRBD1 (6 bases). Germline loops: CDR1 SGHTA, CDR2 FQGNSA. The germline V and J ends were trimmed by 1 base and 1 base, with 11 bases remaining between them. This CDR3 is built from 15 residues. The CDR3, as DNA: TGTGCCAGCAGCTTAGTCGCAGGGGATTCCTACGAGCAGTACTTC. Translating gives CASSLVAGDSYEQYF.

Written as DNA, the CDR3 is TGTGCCAGCAAAGAGGGGGCGGTCCCCATAGGCTACACCTTC. Translating gives CASKEGAVPIGYTF. This rearrangement joins TRBV13 to TRBJ1-2; TRBD1 agrees at 7 bases. Germline CDR1 reads PRHDT; CDR2 reads FYEKMQ (reference sequence). V shed 7 bases and J 8 bases; nucleotides not matched to a gene: 13. The CDR3 is made up of 14 amino acids.

The rearrangement joins TRBV5-1 to TRBJ2-3; 8 bases match TRBD2. V lost 0 bases, J lost 2 bases, and 5 bases stayed unmatched. Germline values: CDR1 SGHRS, CDR2 YFSETQ. There are 16 residues in the CDR3. The CDR3 protein is CASSLGAGGPTDTQYF. The CDR3 nucleotides read TGCGCCAGCAGCTTGGGTGCGGGGGGCCCCACAGATACGCAGTATTTT.

This clone was detected ten times or more. The same CDR3 arises from other DNA sequences in this sample as well. CDR3 residues: CASSQVQGGGTEAFF. The CDR3 nucleotides read TGCGCCAGCAGCCAAGTCCAGGGGGGTGGCACTGAAGCTTTCTTT. V and J are TRBV4-1 and TRBJ1-1; 7 bases line up with TRBD1. Germline CDR1 MGHRA, CDR2 YSYEKL. Trimming cost V 1 base and J 4 bases; bases outside gene matches: 6. The CDR3 has 15 amino acids.